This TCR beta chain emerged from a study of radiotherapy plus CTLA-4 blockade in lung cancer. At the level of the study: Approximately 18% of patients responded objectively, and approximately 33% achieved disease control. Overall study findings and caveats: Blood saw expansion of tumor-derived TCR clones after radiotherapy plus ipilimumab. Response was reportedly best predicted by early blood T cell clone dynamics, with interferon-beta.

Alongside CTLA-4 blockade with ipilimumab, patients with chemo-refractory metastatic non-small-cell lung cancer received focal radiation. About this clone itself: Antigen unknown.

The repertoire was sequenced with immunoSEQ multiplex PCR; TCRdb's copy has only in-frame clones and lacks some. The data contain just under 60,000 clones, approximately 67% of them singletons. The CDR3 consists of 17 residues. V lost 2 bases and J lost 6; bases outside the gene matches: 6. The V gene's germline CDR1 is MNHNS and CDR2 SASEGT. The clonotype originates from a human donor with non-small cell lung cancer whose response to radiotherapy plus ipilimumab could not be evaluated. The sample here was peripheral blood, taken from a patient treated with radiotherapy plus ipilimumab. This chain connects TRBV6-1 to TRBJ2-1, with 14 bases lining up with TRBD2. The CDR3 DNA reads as TGTGCCAGCAGTGAACCTCTGGGGACTAGCGGGGGCAATGAGCAGTTCTTC. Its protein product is CASSEPLGTSGGNEQFF.